This T cell receptor (beta chain) was recovered during a study of PD-L1 blockade in urothelial cancer. Study-level information: The patients' atezolizumab therapy, 1,200 mg intravenously every 3 weeks, started in the mid-2010s.

Sequencing used immunoSEQ multiplex PCR; TCRdb keeps in-frame clones, though not all of them. The table has 40,000 or so clones, around 82% seen once. Time point denoted: peripheral blood 6 weeks after treatment start. Germline V gives CDR1 MDHEN, CDR2 SYDVKM. The CDR3 length is 12 residues. The ends were cut back, 5 bases at V and 10 bases at J, with 12 bases in the middle. The source material was PBMCs, sampled around atezolizumab (anti-PD-L1) treatment. The genes are TRBV28 and TRBJ2-1, with D possibly TRBD2 on 6 matching bases. The origin of this receptor is a man aged 60-69 years with urothelial cancer. In DNA, the CDR3 is TGTGCCAGCAGTCTATCTAGCGACGAGCAGTTCTTC. It encodes CASSLSSDEQFF. The full variable domain, rest sourced from reference TRBV28 and TRBJ2-1, is DVKVTQSSRYLVKRTGEKVFLECVQDMDHENMFWYRQDPGLGLRLIYFSYDVKMKEKGDIPEGYSVSREKKERFSLILESASTNQTSMYLCASSLSSDEQFFGPGTRLTVL.